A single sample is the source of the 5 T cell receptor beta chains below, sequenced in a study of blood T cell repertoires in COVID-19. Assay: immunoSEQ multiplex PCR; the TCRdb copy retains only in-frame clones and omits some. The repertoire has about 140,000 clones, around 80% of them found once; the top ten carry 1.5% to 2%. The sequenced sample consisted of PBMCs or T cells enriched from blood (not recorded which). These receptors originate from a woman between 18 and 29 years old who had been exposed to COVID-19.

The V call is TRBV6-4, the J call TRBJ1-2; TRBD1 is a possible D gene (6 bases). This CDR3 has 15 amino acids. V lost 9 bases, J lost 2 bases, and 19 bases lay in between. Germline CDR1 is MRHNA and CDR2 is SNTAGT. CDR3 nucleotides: TGTGCCAGACAAGGACAGAGAAAATCCAACTATGGCTACACCTTC. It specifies CARQGQRKSNYGYTF.

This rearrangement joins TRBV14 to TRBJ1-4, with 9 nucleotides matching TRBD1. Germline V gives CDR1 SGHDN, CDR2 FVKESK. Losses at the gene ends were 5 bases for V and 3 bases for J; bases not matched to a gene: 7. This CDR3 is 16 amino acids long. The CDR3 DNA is TGTGCCAGCAGCAAACGGACAGGGGCACCTAATGAAAAACTGTTTTTT. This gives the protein CASSKRTGAPNEKLFF. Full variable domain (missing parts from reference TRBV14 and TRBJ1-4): EAGVTQFPSHSVIEKGQTVTLRCDPISGHDNLYWYRRVMGKEIKFLLHFVKESKQDESGMPNNRFLAERTGGTYSTLKVQPAELEDSGVYFCASSKRTGAPNEKLFFGSGTQLSVL.

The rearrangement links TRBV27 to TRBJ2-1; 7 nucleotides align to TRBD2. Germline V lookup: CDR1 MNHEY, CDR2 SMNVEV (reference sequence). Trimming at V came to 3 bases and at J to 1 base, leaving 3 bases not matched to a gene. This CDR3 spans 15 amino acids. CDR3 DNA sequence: TGTGCCAGCAGTTTCGGGGGGAGTTCCTACAATGAGCAGTTCTTC. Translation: CASSFGGSSYNEQFF.

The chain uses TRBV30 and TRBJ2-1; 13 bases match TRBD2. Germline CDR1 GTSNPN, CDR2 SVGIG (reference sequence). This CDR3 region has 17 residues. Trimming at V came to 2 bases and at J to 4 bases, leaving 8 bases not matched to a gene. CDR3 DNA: TGTGCCTGGAGTTCCGGGGGACTAGCGGGACCTTACAATGAGCAGTTCTTC. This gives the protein CAWSSGGLAGPYNEQFF.

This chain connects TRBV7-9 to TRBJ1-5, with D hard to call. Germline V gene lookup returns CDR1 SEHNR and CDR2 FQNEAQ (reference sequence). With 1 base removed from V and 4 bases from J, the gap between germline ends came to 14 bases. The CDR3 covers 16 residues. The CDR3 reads CASSLGSGVRNQPQHF. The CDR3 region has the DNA TGTGCCAGCAGCTTAGGGTCGGGTGTTCGGAATCAGCCCCAGCATTTT.